Listed here is a single T cell receptor beta chain. Its antigen is not identified. The data originate from a study of T cell responses to AZD1222 COVID-19 vaccine. Study results and caveats: Without day 14 samples, only post-peak T cell repertoires were studied.

Data came from immunoSEQ multiplex PCR; TCRdb stores just in-frame clones and leaves some out. The sample records some 98,000 clones, approximately 90% being singletons. Per the germline V gene, CDR1 is MGHRA and CDR2 is YSYEKL. The CDR3 runs 12 residues. The V end was cut by 2 bases, the J end by 2 bases, with 3 bases between. Material: peripheral blood, obtained on day 0 of AZD1222 vaccination. V gene TRBV4-1 combines with J gene TRBJ2-5, with D unclear. This receptor was identified in an adult in good health. CDR3 sequence: CASSQIQETQYF. CDR3 DNA sequence: TGCGCCAGCAGCCAAATTCAAGAGACCCAGTACTTC.